These 13 T cell receptor beta chains were sequenced from one sample in a study of a mutant IDH1 vaccine in newly diagnosed glioma. No antigens are known for them. Time point denoted: week 23, last vaccination. In the vaccine, a single dose held 300 ug of the mutant IDH1 20-mer peptide, along with topical imiquimod. The table came from immunoSEQ multiplex PCR; TCRdb's copy has only in-frame clones and leaves some out. The sample shows about 44,000 clones, less than 95% of them seen only once. Sequences were derived from PBMCs, sampled from a glioma patient whose treatment included an IDH1 peptide vaccine. The origin of the receptors is a man aged 50-60 years with glioma.

This chain uses TRBV5-8 with TRBJ2-3; D is perhaps TRBD2 (7 bases). V lost 3 bases to trimming and J lost 4 bases, with 18 bases between them. Germline V gene sequence: CDR1 SGHTS, CDR2 YDEGEE. The CDR3 spans 16 residues. This chain's CDR3 is CASSSGRGMRADTQYF. The CDR3 DNA sequence: TGTGCCAGCAGCTCTGGGAGGGGGATGAGGGCAGATACGCAGTATTTT.

The chain uses TRBV5-1 and TRBJ2-2, with D uncertain. The ends were cut back, 6 bases at V and 7 bases at J, with 16 bases in the middle. There are 14 residues in the CDR3. The germline V gene has CDR1 SGHRS and CDR2 YFSETQ. The CDR3 here is CASTPNTGVGELFF. Here the CDR3 DNA reads TGCGCCAGCACTCCAAACACGGGTGTCGGGGAGCTGTTTTTT.

The chain employs TRBV5-4 and TRBJ1-1; perhaps TRBD1 as D (6 bases). CDR3 length: 17 residues. With 6 bases removed from V and 4 bases from J, the gap between germline ends came to 25 bases. Per the germline V gene, CDR1 is SGHNT and CDR2 is YYREEE (reference sequence). Here the CDR3 reads CASTSPDVGVRGTEAFF. The DNA of the CDR3 is TGTGCCAGCACCTCCCCCGACGTTGGGGTCAGGGGCACTGAAGCTTTCTTT.

V gene TRBV6-1 combines with J gene TRBJ2-7; TRBD2 might be the D (5 bases). Trimming pared 5 bases from V and 0 bases from J, leaving 11 bases between. Germline V CDR1 and CDR2: MNHNS, SASEGT. CDR3 length: 14 amino acids. The CDR3 DNA reads TGTGCCAGCAGTAAGGACTTTAACTCCTACGAGCAGTACTTC. This codes for CASSKDFNSYEQYF.

The J gene is TRBJ1-1, the V gene TRBV2; a weak D match, TRBD1 (5 bases). Germline values: CDR1 SNHLY, CDR2 FYNNEI. CDR3 length equals 14 residues. V gave up 7 bases and J gave up 5 bases, with 17 bases separating them. CDR3 nucleotide sequence: TGTGCCAGCACCCGGGACCGTCTTCGGACTGAAGCTTTCTTT. Encoded protein: CASTRDRLRTEAFF.

V gene TRBV27 combines with J gene TRBJ1-6; perhaps TRBD1 as D (6 bases). The CDR3 covers 19 residues. Germline CDR1 reads MNHEY; CDR2 reads SMNVEV (reference sequence). The V and J ends lost 2 bases and 10 bases respectively, with 27 bases between them. CDR3 nucleotide sequence: TGTGCCAGCAGTTTAGCCTCGGAACTTGTAACAGGGAAGGGATCACCCCTCCACTTT. Its translation is CASSLASELVTGKGSPLHF.

This rearrangement joins TRBV23-1 to TRBJ2-7, with TRBD1 matching 10 bases. TRBV23-1 is an ORF for which the function is uncertain. This CDR3 region has 18 residues. Trimming removed 5 bases from V and 1 base from J; junction bases left unmatched: 14. The CDR3 is CASSFNRDRGFTSYEQYF. CDR3 nucleotide sequence: TGCGCCAGCAGTTTCAACCGGGACAGGGGTTTTACTTCCTACGAGCAGTACTTC.

This chain uses TRBV2 with TRBJ2-3; weak D call: TRBD2 (7 bases). The germline CDR1 and CDR2 sequences are SNHLY and FYNNEI. Trimming stripped 4 bases from V and 2 bases from J, with 13 bases between. The CDR3 loop spans 15 amino acids. CDR3 sequence: CASSGGREYTDTQYF. The CDR3 DNA is TGTGCCAGCAGTGGGGGGCGGGAGTACACAGATACGCAGTATTTT.

As regards this clone: Germline and junction disagree at one end, which may indicate a read error. The V gene is TRBV2, the J gene TRBJ2-7; the D gene is possibly TRBD1 (5 bases). Per germline, CDR1 SNHLY and CDR2 FYNNEI. The CDR3 is 14 amino acids. CDR3 coding DNA: TGTGCCAGGAGTGAGGCAGGGTACCCCTACGAGCAGTACTTC. Translating gives CARSEAGYPYEQYF.

V and J are TRBV10-1 and TRBJ2-1; 11 bases fit TRBD2. The length of the CDR3 is 14 residues. V lost 3 bases to trimming and J lost 10 bases; unmatched junction nucleotides: 5. Germline lookup yields CDR1 WNHNN and CDR2 SYGVQD (reference sequence). The CDR3 sequence: CASSEVLAGAEQFF. The CDR3 DNA is TGCGCCAGCAGTGAAGTACTAGCGGGAGCCGAGCAGTTCTTC.

In the case of this clone: Compared with germline, one end of the junction differs, possibly owing to a read error. This chain links TRBV7-7 with TRBJ2-1, with TRBD2 matching over 7 bases. The CDR3 totals 15 residues. In germline, CDR1 is SSHAT, CDR2 FNYEAQ (reference sequence). CDR3 sequence reads: CASSLGVAGYNEQFF. The CDR3 bases are TGTGCTAGCAGCTTAGGAGTAGCGGGTTACAATGAGCAGTTCTTC.

The genes are TRBV29-1 and TRBJ2-5, with TRBD1 matching over 7 bases. V was pared by 6 bases and J by 5 bases, with 6 bases of the junction left unmatched. The CDR3 is made up of 12 amino acids. Germline values: CDR1 SQVTM, CDR2 ANQGSEA. The CDR3 is CSVSGGEETQYF. The CDR3 region has the DNA TGCAGCGTCTCAGGGGGAGAGGAGACCCAGTACTTC.

This chain uses TRBV11-2 with TRBJ2-3; TRBD2 might be the D (6 bases). CDR1 is SGHAT, CDR2 FQNNGV, per germline. Trimming took off 4 bases at V and 7 bases at J, with 15 bases between the two ends. This CDR3 has 14 amino acids. The CDR3: CASSSLMGGNTQYF. The CDR3 coding sequence is TGTGCCAGCAGCTCTTTAATGGGAGGAAATACGCAGTATTTT.